This TCR beta chain was sequenced for a study of PD-1 blockade in classical Hodgkin lymphoma. On the study more broadly: Nivolumab dosing for patients was 3 mg/kg, administered intravenously every 2 weeks.

This clone came up a few times. Its antigen is undetermined. All patients relapsed after autologous stem cell transplantation, and brentuximab vedotin exposure varied. Study results and limitations: Baseline TCR diversity was reportedly lower in newly diagnosed patients than healthy donors. After ASCT, patients who started nivolumab under 1 year later were excluded.

Assay: immunoSEQ multiplex PCR; the TCRdb copy retains only in-frame clones and omits some. The table includes over 15,000 clones, approximately 68% detected once. Sequencing used peripheral blood mononuclear cells (PBMCs), obtained before the second cycle of nivolumab. This sequence originates from a human donor with classical Hodgkin lymphoma.

In nucleotides, the CDR3 is TGTGCCAGCAGTATAGACAAAAGGGACTCACCCCTCCACTTT. Translated: CASSIDKRDSPLHF. The V gene is TRBV27, the J gene TRBJ1-6; D may be TRBD1 (5 bases). V lost 5 bases and J lost 10, with 15 bases in between. This CDR3 spans 14 amino acids. CDR1 is MNHEY and CDR2 is SMNVEV in the germline V gene (reference sequence).